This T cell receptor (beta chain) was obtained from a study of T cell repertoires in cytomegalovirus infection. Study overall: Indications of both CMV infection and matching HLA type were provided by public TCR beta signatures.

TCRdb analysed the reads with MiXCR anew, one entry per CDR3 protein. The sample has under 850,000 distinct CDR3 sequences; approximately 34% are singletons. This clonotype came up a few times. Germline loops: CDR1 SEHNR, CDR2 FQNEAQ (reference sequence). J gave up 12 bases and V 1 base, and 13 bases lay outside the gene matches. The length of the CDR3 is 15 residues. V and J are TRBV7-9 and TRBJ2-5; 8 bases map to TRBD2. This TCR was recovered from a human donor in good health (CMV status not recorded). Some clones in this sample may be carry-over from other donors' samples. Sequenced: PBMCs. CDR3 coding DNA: TGTGCCAGCAGCTTAGGAGGACTAGCTGGGAGAGACGAGTACTTC. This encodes CASSLGGLAGRDEYF.